This TCR beta chain was retrieved from a study of cytomegalovirus exposure and HLA in healthy donors. General study findings and limits: With further analysis later on, most CMV-associated TCR beta chains appeared HLA-restricted. Reportedly, TCR beta sequences accurately predicted HLA-A and HLA-B alleles in most subjects.

Vbeta (60) and Jbeta (13) primers were used in the PCR. Using immunoSEQ multiplex PCR, the repertoire was profiled, and TCRdb retains in-frame clones only, with some absent. The sample lists about 170,000 clones; roughly 70% were seen once. The V and J ends lost 3 bases and 3 bases respectively, with 6 bases between them. CDR3 size: 14 residues. Germline V gene sequence: CDR1 SEHNR, CDR2 FQNEAQ (reference sequence). Concerning this clone itself: Its antigen remains unknown.

The specimen sequenced was PBMCs. This receptor was identified in a girl aged 5 to 17 in good health and CMV-seronegative. The genes are TRBV7-9 and TRBJ1-6; unclear D gene. CDR3 DNA sequence: TGTGCCAGCAGCTTTAGACACTATAATTCACCCCTCCACTTT. It translates to CASSFRHYNSPLHF.